These T cell receptor beta chains were read from a single sample in a study of cytomegalovirus exposure and HLA in healthy donors. Using immunoSEQ multiplex PCR, the repertoire was profiled, and TCRdb retains in-frame clones only, with some absent. Of about 140,000 clones listed, 60% to 80% are singletons. The material sequenced was PBMCs. Receptors originate from a man aged 18 to 29 in good health and CMV-seronegative. The CDR3 runs from the conserved cysteine through the conserved F or W. A D gene is named only where the DNA matches it firmly. Clone size is given for some rows only: seen once, a few or many times, or a class if the clone is expanded.

v_gene	j_gene	abundance	len	d_gene	CDR3aa	CDR3nt
TRBV10-3	TRBJ2-2	NA	12	NA	CAIAGNTGELFF	TGTGCCATCGCCGGGAACACCGGGGAGCTGTTTTTT
TRBV9	TRBJ1-2	NA	15	NA	CASSVMAGPNYGYTF	TGTGCCAGCAGCGTAATGGCAGGGCCTAACTATGGCTACACCTTC
TRBV4-3	TRBJ2-5	NA	16	TRBD1	CASSQEPGQGRETQYF	TGCGCCAGCAGCCAGGAACCGGGACAGGGGAGGGAGACCCAGTACTTC
TRBV4-1	TRBJ1-3	NA	15	TRBD1	CASSHSGTGRNTIYF	TGCGCCAGCAGCCACTCCGGGACAGGGAGGAACACCATATATTTT
TRBV29-1	TRBJ2-7	NA	14	TRBD1	CSVEGDRDLNEQYF	TGCAGCGTTGAAGGAGACAGGGATCTTAACGAGCAGTACTTC
TRBV4-2	TRBJ2-5	NA	17	TRBD1	CASSLGQAGAIQETQYF	TGTGCCAGCAGCCTCGGACAGGCTGGGGCTATCCAAGAGACCCAGTACTTC
TRBV5-8	TRBJ1-6	NA	15	NA	CASSLVAGGNSPLHF	TGTGCCAGCAGCTTGGTCGCGGGCGGGAATTCACCCCTCCACTTT
TRBV7-3	TRBJ2-1	NA	14	TRBD2	CASAAGGADNEQFF	TGTGCCAGCGCAGCGGGGGGGGCCGACAATGAGCAGTTCTTC
TRBV7-6	TRBJ2-7	once	15	NA	CASSLWQGRSYEQYF	TGTGCCAGCAGCTTATGGCAGGGCAGGTCCTACGAGCAGTACTTC
TRBV7-2	TRBJ2-3	NA	18	TRBD2	CASSSPTSGGGQADTQYF	TGTGCCAGCAGCTCTCCGACTAGCGGGGGGGGTCAGGCAGATACGCAGTATTTT
TRBV5-4	TRBJ2-2	NA	15	NA	CASSPSQANTGELFF	TGTGCCAGCAGCCCATCACAAGCGAACACCGGGGAGCTGTTTTTT
TRBV4-2	TRBJ2-7	once	12	NA	CASSQGQAEQYF	TGTGCCAGCAGCCAGGGGCAAGCCGAGCAGTACTTC
TRBV13	TRBJ1-1	NA	13	NA	CASGRGGNTEAFF	TGTGCCAGCGGTAGGGGAGGTAACACTGAAGCTTTCTTT
TRBV11-2	TRBJ2-3	NA	16	TRBD1	CASSSRDRWGTDTQYF	TGTGCCAGCAGCTCTCGGGACAGGTGGGGCACAGATACGCAGTATTTT
TRBV7-7	TRBJ2-2	NA	13	TRBD1	CASSLDRAGELFF	TGTGCTAGCAGCTTAGACAGGGCCGGGGAGCTGTTTTTT
TRBV18	TRBJ2-1	NA	15	TRBD1	CASSEKTGNLNEQFF	TGTGCCAGCTCAGAGAAGACAGGGAACCTCAATGAGCAGTTCTTC
TRBV11-2	TRBJ1-4	few	15	TRBD1	CASSATQGTYEKLFF	TGTGCCAGCAGCGCTACACAGGGGACCTATGAAAAACTGTTTTTT
TRBV6-6	TRBJ2-1	once	14	TRBD2	CASSLAGERDEQFF	TGTGCCAGCAGCCTAGCGGGGGAAAGGGATGAGCAGTTCTTC
TRBV7-2	TRBJ1-5	NA	13	NA	CASSFYLGQPQHF	TGTGCCAGCAGCTTCTACCTCGGTCAGCCCCAGCATTTT
TRBV6-4	TRBJ1-6	NA	14	NA	CASSGGGANSPLHF	TGTGCCAGCAGCGGAGGGGGGGCCAATTCACCCCTCCACTTT
TRBV5-8	TRBJ2-7	NA	18	TRBD2	CASSKWWGGKRDSYEQYF	TGTGCCAGCAGCAAGTGGTGGGGGGGTAAACGCGACTCCTACGAGCAGTACTTC
TRBV6-1	TRBJ1-4	NA	12	NA	CASSPGGEKLFF	TGTGCCAGCAGCCCGGGAGGGGAAAAACTGTTTTTT
TRBV19	TRBJ1-1	NA	14	NA	CASSLWGRNTEAFF	TGTGCCAGTAGTCTCTGGGGCCGGAACACTGAAGCTTTCTTT
TRBV9	TRBJ1-2	NA	15	TRBD1	CASSVAETGEIGYTF	TGTGCCAGCAGCGTAGCAGAGACAGGGGAGATAGGCTACACCTTC
TRBV10-3	TRBJ2-1	NA	16	TRBD2	CAISGTGTRTYNEQFF	TGTGCCATCAGTGGGACTGGGACTAGGACCTACAATGAGCAGTTCTTC
TRBV6-6	TRBJ1-2	few	15	TRBD1	CASSFGTGFNYGYTF	TGTGCCAGCAGTTTTGGGACAGGTTTTAACTATGGCTACACCTTC
TRBV6-6	TRBJ2-7	once	16	NA	CASSYGIRDSRYEQYF	TGTGCCAGCAGTTACGGTATTAGGGACTCTAGATACGAGCAGTACTTC
TRBV7-2	TRBJ1-1	NA	15	TRBD1	CASSYTGGVNTEAFF	TGTGCCAGCAGCTACACAGGGGGAGTGAACACTGAAGCTTTCTTT
TRBV5-1	TRBJ2-7	NA	14	TRBD2	CASSFEGRGYEQYF	TGCGCCAGCAGCTTCGAGGGGAGGGGATACGAGCAGTACTTC
TRBV11-2	TRBJ2-5	NA	14	NA	CASSLGALQETQYF	TGTGCCAGCAGCTTAGGGGCCCTCCAAGAGACCCAGTACTTC
TRBV2	TRBJ2-7	NA	16	NA	CASWDSTGSHTYEQYF	TGTGCCAGCTGGGATTCAACAGGGTCTCATACCTACGAGCAGTACTTC
TRBV7-2	TRBJ1-1	NA	13	NA	CASSPGWNTEAFF	TGTGCCAGCAGCCCCGGTTGGAACACTGAAGCTTTCTTT
TRBV7-9	TRBJ2-7	NA	15	NA	CASRPGHQSSYEQYF	TGTGCCAGCCGACCAGGACACCAGAGCTCCTACGAGCAGTACTTC
TRBV30	TRBJ2-2	NA	15	NA	CAWTALLRNTGELFF	TGTGCCTGGACCGCTCTTCTCAGGAACACCGGGGAGCTGTTTTTT
TRBV7-8	TRBJ1-2	NA	15	TRBD1	CASSLVARGRYGYTF	TGTGCCAGCAGCTTAGTCGCCAGGGGGAGATATGGCTACACCTTC
TRBV11-2	TRBJ1-1	few	15	NA	CASSPGGGWNTEAFF	TGTGCCAGCAGCCCCGGGGGGGGGTGGAACACTGAAGCTTTCTTT
TRBV4-3	TRBJ1-5	few	13	NA	CASSPGLLQPQHF	TGCGCCAGCAGCCCGGGACTTCTCCAGCCCCAGCATTTT
TRBV6-1	TRBJ1-3	NA	13	TRBD1	CASYNRGRNTIYF	TGTGCCAGCTACAACAGGGGGAGAAACACCATATATTTT